The next 29 T cell receptor beta chains were all read from a single sample in a study of CD8 T cells in Susac syndrome. The authors reverse transcribed roughly 0.5 to 1 ug RNA with random hexamers. TCRdb reprocessed the immunoSEQ multiplex PCR reads with MiXCR, giving one entry per CDR3 protein. The sample consists of 150,000 to 200,000 distinct CDR3 sequences, about 93% of them appearing once. Specimen: CD4+ T cells from PBMCs. The receptors originated from a human donor in good health.

The rearrangement uses TRBV6-5 and TRBJ1-1; TRBD1 might be the D (5 bases). The V end lost 2 bases, the J end lost 2 bases, and 12 bases lay between the germline ends. Germline V lookup: CDR1 MNHEY, CDR2 SVGAGI. The CDR3 extends over 15 amino acids. The CDR3 DNA is TGTGCCAGCAGTTACACCTGGGGGGACAACACTGAAGCTTTCTTT. Its protein product is CASSYTWGDNTEAFF.

The chain employs TRBV15 and TRBJ1-2; D possibly corresponds to TRBD1 (6 bases). The V and J ends lost 1 base and 5 bases respectively, with 17 bases between them. This CDR3 region has 16 residues. CDR1 LNHNV and CDR2 YYDKDF come from the germline V gene (reference sequence). As DNA, the CDR3 is TGTGCCACCAGCAGAGGTCCTTTAGGGGGGGCTTATGGCTACACCTTC. This gives the protein CATSRGPLGGAYGYTF.

The chain employs TRBV11-2 and TRBJ2-1, with 9 bases that match TRBD1. The V and J ends lost 5 bases and 4 bases, in that order; junction bases with no gene match: 6. Germline V gene data show CDR1 as SGHAT and CDR2 as FQNNGV. The CDR3 totals 15 residues. CDR3: CASSISGTGYNEQFF. The CDR3 DNA reads as TGTGCCAGCAGCATCTCCGGGACAGGGTACAATGAGCAGTTCTTC.

The chain couples TRBV6-2 or TRBV6-3 to TRBJ2-7, with 9 bases lining up with TRBD1. Germline lookup yields CDR1 MNHEY and CDR2 SVGEGT. V gave up 5 bases and J gave up 3 bases; unmatched junction bases: 8. This CDR3 is built from 15 residues. CDR3 bases: TGTGCCAGCAGTGATGGACAGGGGCTTTACTACGAGCAGTACTTC. Protein sequence: CASSDGQGLYYEQYF.

The chain carries TRBV29-1 and TRBJ1-4; maybe TRBD1 (5 bases). The CDR3 is made up of 12 amino acids. CDR1 is SQVTM and CDR2 is ANQGSEA in the germline V gene. V lost 7 bases, J lost 7 bases, and 13 bases lay in between. The CDR3 nucleotides read TGCAGCGCCGCCGCAGGGAGTGAAAAACTGTTTTTT. Translating gives CSAAAGSEKLFF.

This clonotype appeared once. V usage is TRBV24-1 and J usage is TRBJ2-1; either TRBD1 or TRBD2 may supply D (5 bases each). The V and J ends lost 4 bases and 6 bases respectively, with 12 bases between them. CDR3 length: 14 amino acids. The V gene's germline CDR1 is KGHDR and CDR2 SFDVKD. CDR3 loop: CATSDPGASNEQFF. For the CDR3, the DNA is TGTGCCACCAGTGACCCCGGGGCCTCCAATGAGCAGTTCTTC.

The chain links TRBV11-2 to TRBJ1-6, with unresolved D. This CDR3 spans 12 amino acids. The germline CDR1 and CDR2 sequences are SGHAT and FQNNGV. The V and J ends lost 2 bases and 7 bases respectively, with 3 bases between them. The CDR3 loop reads CASSLQNSPLHF. CDR3 bases: TGTGCCAGCAGCTTACAAAATTCACCCCTCCACTTT.

The V call is TRBV7-6, the J call TRBJ1-3; D gene ambiguous. The CDR3 runs to 15 residues. The germline V and J ends were trimmed by 1 base and 0 bases, with 7 bases remaining between them. From germline, CDR1 is SGHVS and CDR2 FNYEAQ. Here the CDR3 reads CASSLEVGSGNTIYF. The DNA for the CDR3 is TGTGCCAGCAGCTTAGAGGTCGGCTCTGGAAACACCATATATTTT.

The V and J genes are TRBV4-2 and TRBJ2-3, with 8 nucleotides matching TRBD1. V trimming: 3 bases; J trimming: 4 bases; junction bases outside the gene matches: 9. Germline assignment: CDR1 LGHNA and CDR2 YNFKEQ. CDR3 size: 16 residues. The CDR3 region has the DNA TGTGCCAGCAGCCAGAAGGGACAGGATAATGCAGATACGCAGTATTTT. It is translated as CASSQKGQDNADTQYF.

The V and J genes are TRBV19 and TRBJ2-6; weak D call: TRBD2 (5 bases). CDR1 and CDR2 from the germline V gene are LNHDA and SQIVND (reference sequence). V lost 2 bases and J 0 bases, leaving 14 bases between the germline ends. The CDR3 runs to 18 residues. CDR3 nucleotide sequence: TGTGCCAGTAGTATAACCGGGAACCCCCTCTCTGGGGCCAACGTCCTGACTTTC. Translating gives CASSITGNPLSGANVLTF. Full variable domain (rest looked up from reference TRBV19 and TRBJ2-6): DGGITQSPKYLFRKEGQNVTLSCEQNLNHDAMYWYRQDPGQGLRLIYYSQIVNDFQKGDIAEGYSVSREKKESFPLTVTSAQKNPTAFYLCASSITGNPLSGANVLTFGAGSRLTVL.

V is TRBV5-5 and J is TRBJ2-7; D may be TRBD2 (5 bases). CDR3 size: 14 residues. Per the germline V gene, CDR1 is SGHKS and CDR2 is YYEKEE (reference sequence). V was cut by 4 bases and J by 1 base, with 12 bases left in between. CDR3 coding DNA: TGTGCCAGCAGCCCGGACGGGGATTCCTACGAGCAGTACTTC. Translation: CASSPDGDSYEQYF. Full variable domain (remainder filled in from reference TRBV5-5 and TRBJ2-7): DAGVTQSPTHLIKTRGQQVTLRCSPISGHKSVSWYQQVLGQGPQFIFQYYEKEERGRGNFPDRFSARQFPNYSSELNVNALLLGDSALYLCASSPDGDSYEQYFGPGTRLTVT.

This chain uses TRBV5-4 with TRBJ2-2; TRBD2 is a possible D gene (6 bases). Trimming left V 0 bases short and J 3 bases short, with 9 bases between. Germline V gives CDR1 SGHNT, CDR2 YYREEE (reference sequence). The CDR3 runs to 15 residues. The CDR3 here is CASSLGRGDTGELFF. CDR3 nucleotides: TGTGCCAGCAGCTTGGGGCGGGGAGACACCGGGGAGCTGTTTTTT.

V and J are TRBV29-1 and TRBJ2-7; 7 nucleotides match TRBD1. The CDR3 totals 13 residues. Germline CDR1 SQVTM, CDR2 ANQGSEA. J gave up 0 bases and V 7 bases, and 6 bases lay outside the gene matches. The CDR3 protein is CSAGGQTSYEQYF. CDR3 coding DNA: TGCAGCGCTGGGGGACAGACCTCCTACGAGCAGTACTTC.

This sequence joins TRBV7-2 and TRBJ1-1; D call uncertain. The CDR3 spans 14 residues. Trimming removed 1 base at V and 5 bases at J, with 11 bases between. The V gene's germline CDR1 is SGHTA and CDR2 FQGNSA. The CDR3 nucleotides are TGTGCCAGCAGCTTAGTACAGAAAGGGACTGAAGCTTTCTTT. Translation gives CASSLVQKGTEAFF.

This clonotype occurred once. The V call is TRBV28, the J call TRBJ2-5, with D uncertain. V gave up 3 bases and J gave up 1 base, with 6 bases separating them. Germline assignment: CDR1 MDHEN and CDR2 SYDVKM. The CDR3 runs to 13 residues. In DNA form, the CDR3 reads TGTGCCAGCAGTTTGCACGGCCAAGAGACCCAGTACTTC. The encoded protein is CASSLHGQETQYF.

V usage is TRBV5-4 and J usage is TRBJ2-1, with 7 bases aligning to TRBD2. Losses at the gene ends were 3 bases for V and 10 bases for J; bases not matched to a gene: 7. CDR1 SGHNT and CDR2 YYREEE come from the germline V gene (reference sequence). The CDR3 runs to 13 residues. The CDR3 coding sequence is TGTGCCAGCAGCTCGAGGACGGGAGGCGAGCAGTTCTTC. This sequence encodes CASSSRTGGEQFF. Drawing the rest from reference TRBV5-4 and TRBJ2-1, the complete variable domain is ETGVTQSPTHLIKTRGQQVTLRCSSQSGHNTVSWYQQALGQGPQFIFQYYREEENGRGNFPPRFSGLQFPNYSSELNVNALELDDSALYLCASSSRTGGEQFFGPGTRLTVL.

This chain uses TRBV29-1 with TRBJ1-4; TRBD1 is a possible D gene (6 bases). V was shortened by 4 bases and J by 8 bases, with 11 bases between the two germline ends. The CDR3 loop spans 12 amino acids. Germline CDR1 reads SQVTM; CDR2 reads ANQGSEA. DNA for the CDR3: TGCAGCGTTGGTGGACAGTCAGAAAAACTGTTTTTT. It encodes CSVGGQSEKLFF.

The chain is built from TRBV6-2 or TRBV6-3 and TRBJ2-2; D not resolved. Germline V gives CDR1 MNHEY, CDR2 SVGEGT. This CDR3 is built from 12 residues. The V end was cut by 7 bases, the J end by 4 bases, with 7 bases between. The DNA for the CDR3 is TGTGCCAGCAACTATGGCACCGGGGAGCTGTTTTTT. This translates into CASNYGTGELFF.

The V gene is TRBV5-5, the J gene TRBJ2-2, with D possibly TRBD2 on 6 matching bases. The V gene's germline CDR1 is SGHKS and CDR2 YYEKEE (reference sequence). The V gene lost 0 bases and the J gene lost 3 bases, with 12 bases spanning the gap. The CDR3 has 16 residues. The CDR3 DNA sequence: TGTGCCAGCAGCTTGGCGGCGGGGTGGGACACCGGGGAGCTGTTTTTT. Its translation: CASSLAAGWDTGELFF.

The V call is TRBV4-1, the J call TRBJ2-5; no clear D. Germline CDR1 reads MGHRA; CDR2 reads YSYEKL. V was cut by 1 base and J by 2 bases, with 8 bases left in between. CDR3 length: 14 amino acids. The CDR3 sequence is CASSQGNLQETQYF. CDR3 nucleotides: TGCGCCAGCAGCCAAGGAAACTTACAAGAGACCCAGTACTTC.

This clonotype has only one observation. The rearrangement links TRBV19 to TRBJ2-4; TRBD1 agrees at 8 bases. CDR1 is LNHDA, CDR2 SQIVND, per germline (reference sequence). The CDR3 totals 14 residues. J gave up 6 bases and V 5 bases, and 6 bases lay outside the gene matches. In DNA, the CDR3 is TGTGCCAGTAGTGGACGGACAGGGACAAACATTCAGTACTTC. It encodes CASSGRTGTNIQYF.

The CDR3 DNA reads TGTGCCAGCACGCGAGATAGCGGGGGGGCCTACGAGCAGTACTTC. It codes for CASTRDSGGAYEQYF. The chain joins TRBV6-1 to TRBJ2-7; TRBD2 aligns across 11 bases. Germline trimming cut 7 bases from V and 2 bases from J; bases unmatched to any gene: 7. CDR1 is MNHNS, CDR2 SASEGT, per germline. This CDR3 has 15 amino acids.

The chain carries TRBV2 and TRBJ2-2; D gene uncertain. The CDR3 has 13 residues. Germline CDR1 SNHLY, CDR2 FYNNEI. V was cut by 2 bases and J by 6 bases, with 7 bases left in between. Here the CDR3 reads CASSEQVPGELFF. The CDR3 DNA reads as TGTGCCAGCAGTGAACAGGTCCCCGGGGAGCTGTTTTTT.

The chain combines TRBV3-1 with TRBJ2-1, with 9 bases identical to TRBD2. The CDR3 totals 15 residues. In germline, CDR1 is LGHDT, CDR2 YNNKEL (reference sequence). The trim removed 4 bases at V and 5 bases at J, leaving 6 bases unmatched. DNA of the CDR3: TGTGCCAGCAGCCTTACTAGCGGGTACCACAATGAGCAGTTCTTC. Encoded protein: CASSLTSGYHNEQFF.

The genes are TRBV7-3 and TRBJ2-5; TRBD2 matches at 7 bases. Germline V CDR1 and CDR2: SGHTA, FQGTGA. With V trimmed by 5 bases and J by 3 bases, 6 bases remained unmatched. CDR3 size: 14 residues. The CDR3: CASSARGREETQYF. In DNA, the CDR3 is TGTGCCAGCAGCGCTCGGGGGAGGGAAGAGACCCAGTACTTC.

The V gene is TRBV9, the J gene TRBJ1-1; weak D call: TRBD1 (6 bases). The CDR3 is 15 residues long. In germline, CDR1 is SGDLS, CDR2 YYNGEE. V lost 0 bases and J lost 2, with 11 bases in between. The CDR3 is CASSVDRGLNTEAFF. The CDR3 region has the DNA TGTGCCAGCAGCGTAGATCGGGGGCTAAACACTGAAGCTTTCTTT.

The rearrangement uses TRBV4-2 and TRBJ2-7, with 8 bases aligning to TRBD2. The CDR3 consists of 15 residues. Germline lookup yields CDR1 LGHNA and CDR2 YNFKEQ. Germline trimming cut 4 bases from V and 6 bases from J; bases unmatched to any gene: 11. The CDR3 region has the DNA TGTGCCAGCAGCCCCCGGGGTAGCGGGGATAGCGAGCAGTACTTC. Its translation is CASSPRGSGDSEQYF.

This clonotype was picked up one time. The chain links TRBV6-5 to TRBJ1-5, with D hard to call. In germline, CDR1 is MNHEY, CDR2 SVGAGI. The CDR3 sequence is 16 residues long. V was shortened by 4 bases and J by 2 bases, with 15 bases between the two germline ends. In nucleotides, the CDR3 is TGTGCCAGCAGTTCTCACATTAACAGAGGCAATCAGCCCCAGCATTTT. Amino acids: CASSSHINRGNQPQHF.

In its sample, this clonotype was seen a few times. The chain carries TRBV30 and TRBJ2-3, with no clear D. The CDR3 extends over 12 amino acids. V gave up 3 bases and J gave up 2 bases, with 6 bases separating them. Per germline, CDR1 GTSNPN and CDR2 SVGIG (reference sequence). CDR3 bases: TGTGCCTGGAGACGTTACACAGATACGCAGTATTTT. Protein: CAWRRYTDTQYF.